These 6 T cell receptor beta chains share one sample of origin, sequenced in a study of regulatory T cells in long-lasting Graves disease. TCR beta libraries were built with iRepertoire HTBI primers and Arm-PCR of CDR3 regions. Each CDR3 protein is one row after TCRdb ran MiXCR on the multiplex PCR reads. Of more than 300,000 distinct CDR3 sequences listed, roughly 24% were seen once; the top ten hold 25% to 30%. Time point of the sample: persistent/refractory GD, antithyroid drugs over 5 years with positive TRAb. The TCR library was made from RNA that had been extracted from PBMCs in TRIzol. The sequencing here drew on peripheral blood mononuclear cells (PBMCs), taken when the disease was refractory, from a patient treated with antithyroid drugs. The receptors derive from a woman aged 40 to 55 with Graves disease.

The chain uses TRBV7-9 and TRBJ2-5; tentatively, D is TRBD1 (5 bases). V shed 4 bases and J shed 6 bases, with 18 bases lying between them. Per the germline V gene, CDR1 is SEHNR and CDR2 is FQNEAQ (reference sequence). This CDR3 spans 15 amino acids. For the CDR3, the DNA is TGTGCCAGCAGCTCGATTTTCCAGGGTAGAAAGACCCAGTACTTC. This gives the protein CASSSIFQGRKTQYF.

This clonotype was observed a handful of times. This chain connects TRBV2 to TRBJ2-1, with 9 bases matching TRBD2. There are 17 residues in the CDR3. Trimming cost V 1 base and J 6 bases; bases outside gene matches: 10. Germline V gene lookup returns CDR1 SNHLY and CDR2 FYNNEI. The DNA of the CDR3 is TGTGCCAGCAGTGAAGACCCAGCGGGAGGTTTCTTCAATGAGCAGTTCTTC. Translating it yields CASSEDPAGGFFNEQFF.

This clonotype has only a few counts. The gene calls are TRBV20-1 and TRBJ1-4; D not resolved. The CDR3 contains 16 residues. The V gene's germline CDR1 is DFQATT and CDR2 SNEGSKA (reference sequence). V dropped 1 base and J dropped 4 bases, with 16 bases sitting between them. CDR3 nucleotide sequence: TGCAGTGCTAGAGGAACCAGGAGCTCCCGTAATGAAAAACTGTTTTTT. Translation: CSARGTRSSRNEKLFF.

The chain links TRBV7-9 to TRBJ1-6; tentative D call: TRBD1 (6 bases). V lost 7 bases and J 8 bases, leaving 21 bases between the germline ends. Germline CDR1 SEHNR, CDR2 FQNEAQ (reference sequence). The CDR3 has 16 amino acids. The DNA of the CDR3 is TGTGCCAGCACCTTTAACCTGGACAGAGGAGATTCACCCCTCCACTTT. Translating gives CASTFNLDRGDSPLHF.

Ten or more counts support this clonotype. The chain employs TRBV2 and TRBJ2-7, with D tentatively TRBD1 or TRBD2 (5 bases each). This CDR3 comprises 14 residues. V lost 6 bases to trimming and J lost 3 bases, with 15 bases between them. Germline CDR1 SNHLY, CDR2 FYNNEI. CDR3: CASRGPGMIYEQYF. In DNA form, the CDR3 reads TGTGCCAGCAGGGGACCAGGGATGATCTACGAGCAGTACTTC.

The V call is TRBV20-1, the J call TRBJ2-7, with D possibly TRBD2 on 5 matching bases. Germline CDR1 reads DFQATT; CDR2 reads SNEGSKA (reference sequence). The V and J ends lost 1 base and 2 bases respectively, with 9 bases between them. CDR3 length: 13 residues. CDR3 amino acids: CSARGWEPYEQYF. CDR3 coding DNA: TGCAGTGCTAGAGGATGGGAGCCCTACGAGCAGTACTTC.